The clone carrying this TCR beta chain was found many times. The sample originates from a study of T-cell reconstitution after alpha-beta-depleted transplantation in children. As it was prepared, the TCRbeta library received unique molecular identifiers. TCRdb reprocessed the PCR reads with MiXCR, giving one entry per CDR3 protein. This sample has about 110,000 distinct CDR3 sequences; about a tenth occur once, and the top ten carry more than 7%. The CDR3 consists of 15 residues. Germline V CDR1 and CDR2: MNHEY, SVGAGI. Trimming cost V 3 bases and J 1 base; bases outside gene matches: 2. The V and J genes are TRBV6-5 and TRBJ1-1; 10 bases fit TRBD1. The source is a human donor who donated a stem cell graft to a child with acute lymphoblastic leukemia. Sequenced here: PBMCs from the stem cell graft donor, sampled from the stem cell graft. For the CDR3, the DNA is TGTGCCAGCAGTTATCGACAGGGGGCGAACACTGAAGCTTTCTTT. Translated, it gives CASSYRQGANTEAFF.